This T cell receptor (beta chain) was identified in a study of blood T cell repertoires in COVID-19. Turning to the study itself: PBMCs, B-cell-depleted T cells, or T cells were the source of the cDNA or gDNA that made up the material.

Repertoires were generated with immunoSEQ multiplex PCR, while TCRdb's copy carries only in-frame clones and drops some. This sample has about 150,000 clones; approximately 84% occur once, and the top ten carry about 14%. Looked up from germline, CDR1 is SNHLY and CDR2 is FYNNEI. Trimming took off 9 bases at V and 5 bases at J, with 19 bases between the two ends. The CDR3 extends over 15 amino acids. The V call is TRBV2, the J call TRBJ2-2, with D perhaps matching TRBD2 (7 bases). Sequenced sample: peripheral blood. The clonotype was recovered from a man aged 18 to 35 with active or convalescent COVID-19. Here the CDR3 reads CASSRETGTTGELFF. The CDR3 region has the DNA TGTGCCAGTTCGCGGGAGACAGGAACGACCGGGGAGCTGTTTTTT.